One sample yielded the 32 T cell receptor beta chains listed below, sequenced in a study of cytomegalovirus exposure and HLA in healthy donors. A multiplex PCR was run with 60 Vbeta primers and 13 Jbeta primers. The data were produced by immunoSEQ multiplex PCR, yet TCRdb's version contains in-frame clones alone and is incomplete. The sample holds around 130,000 clones, about 82% seen once. Sequenced material: PBMCs. The receptors here all came from a boy aged 10-17 years in good health and CMV-seronegative.

The genes are TRBV19 and TRBJ2-7; tentatively, D is TRBD2 (7 bases). The CDR3 has 13 amino acids. V lost 5 bases to trimming and J lost 7 bases, with 15 bases between them. Germline V gives CDR1 LNHDA, CDR2 SQIVND (reference sequence). The CDR3: CASSPLGGQEQYF. CDR3 DNA sequence: TGTGCCAGTAGTCCCCTGGGGGGGCAAGAGCAGTACTTC.

This chain joins TRBV29-1 and TRBJ2-1, with D tentatively TRBD2 (6 bases). The CDR3 has 10 amino acids. The V end lost 6 bases, the J end lost 9 bases, and 9 bases lay between the germline ends. The germline gives CDR1 SQVTM, CDR2 ANQGSEA. CDR3 coding DNA: TGCAGCGTGAGGGACTCTGAGCAGTTCTTC. Amino acid sequence: CSVRDSEQFF.

J is TRBJ2-5 and V is TRBV30, with TRBD1 as a possible D gene (5 bases). The ends were cut back, 0 bases at V and 5 bases at J, with 10 bases in the middle. Germline-derived CDR1 and CDR2 are GTSNPN and SVGIG (reference sequence). The CDR3 runs 13 residues. CDR3 loop: CAWSVQGVETQYF. The CDR3 coding sequence is TGTGCCTGGAGTGTTCAAGGGGTTGAGACCCAGTACTTC.

In DNA form, the CDR3 reads TGTGCCAGCAGCTTGGCCGGGGGAACCTACGAGCAGTACTTC. Protein: CASSLAGGTYEQYF. The chain has TRBV5-8 and TRBJ2-7; D may be TRBD2 (6 bases). Trimming removed 0 bases from V and 2 bases from J, with 9 bases in between. The CDR3 is 14 amino acids. Germline V gives CDR1 SGHTS, CDR2 YDEGEE.

Here the CDR3 DNA reads TGTGCCAGTAGTATTAGACTAGCGGCCACCTACGAGCAGTACTTC. Encoded protein: CASSIRLAATYEQYF. This chain links TRBV19 with TRBJ2-7; TRBD2 matches at 9 bases. V lost 3 bases to trimming and J lost 2 bases; unmatched junction nucleotides: 5. This CDR3 has 15 residues. CDR1 and CDR2 from the germline V gene are LNHDA and SQIVND (reference sequence).

This clone showed up just once. V is TRBV7-3 and J is TRBJ2-6, with D perhaps matching TRBD2 (6 bases). The ends were cut back, 1 base at V and 0 bases at J, with 10 bases in the middle. Germline values: CDR1 SGHTA, CDR2 FQGTGA. The CDR3 contains 17 residues. CDR3 region: CASSLMGLLSGANVLTF. CDR3 bases: TGTGCCAGCAGCTTAATGGGACTCCTCTCTGGGGCCAACGTCCTGACTTTC.

The chain uses TRBV14 and TRBJ2-7; 7 bases map to TRBD1. Germline CDR1 and CDR2: SGHDN and FVKESK. The V gene end was trimmed by 0 bases and the J gene end by 6 bases; junction bases not matched to a gene: 8. There are 15 residues in the CDR3. CDR3 DNA: TGTGCCAGCAGCCAAGAACGGAGACAGGGAAGCGAGCAGTACTTC. Amino acids: CASSQERRQGSEQYF. Full variable domain (remainder filled in from reference TRBV14 and TRBJ2-7): EAGVTQFPSHSVIEKGQTVTLRCDPISGHDNLYWYRRVMGKEIKFLLHFVKESKQDESGMPNNRFLAERTGGTYSTLKVQPAELEDSGVYFCASSQERRQGSEQYFGPGTRLTVT.

This chain uses TRBV4-1 with TRBJ1-1; the D gene is possibly TRBD1 (6 bases). Germline V CDR1 and CDR2: MGHRA, YSYEKL. The CDR3 length is 16 residues. V was clipped by 4 bases and J by 7 bases, with 22 bases between them. As DNA, the CDR3 is TGCGCCAGCAGCCCCGGGGGCCGCGGGGGGGGGCATGAAGCTTTCTTT. This encodes CASSPGGRGGGHEAFF.

In DNA, the CDR3 is TGTGCCAGCAGCTTGTGGGGCGAGCAGTTCTTC. Residues: CASSLWGEQFF. J is TRBJ2-1 and V is TRBV5-6; D is perhaps TRBD1 (5 bases). Germline lookup yields CDR1 SGHDT and CDR2 YYEEEE. V dropped 1 base and J dropped 10 bases, with 6 bases sitting between them. This CDR3 region has 11 residues.

The V gene is TRBV5-4, the J gene TRBJ1-4; no definite D call. Germline V lookup: CDR1 SGHNT, CDR2 YYREEE (reference sequence). V was clipped by 2 bases and J by 0 bases, with 14 bases between them. The CDR3 has 17 residues. The CDR3 nucleotides are TGTGCCAGCAGCTTCGGCCTATCTAGATCAACTAATGAAAAACTGTTTTTT. It encodes CASSFGLSRSTNEKLFF.

The chain couples TRBV23-1 to TRBJ1-5; 9 nucleotides match TRBD1. TRBV23-1 is classed as an ORF, of uncertain function. V was pared by 2 bases and J by 4 bases, with 3 bases of the junction left unmatched. The CDR3 has 15 residues. CDR3 in DNA: TGCGCCAGCAGTCAAGACAGGGGGAAGAATCAGCCCCAGCATTTT. The encoded protein is CASSQDRGKNQPQHF.

The CDR3 here is CASSPGTAVPSVGQFF. CDR3 sequence (DNA): TGTGCCAGCAGCCCCGGGACAGCGGTACCGTCGGTGGGGCAGTTCTTC. The genes are TRBV6-4 and TRBJ2-1, with TRBD1 matching 7 bases. The CDR3 length is 16 residues. V lost 6 bases and J lost 12; bases outside the gene matches: 20. From germline, CDR1 is MRHNA and CDR2 SNTAGT.

The chain combines TRBV19 with TRBJ2-3; 10 positions agree with TRBD2. There are 16 residues in the CDR3. The germline CDR1 and CDR2 sequences are LNHDA and SQIVND (reference sequence). The J segment lost 4 bases and the V segment lost 1 base, leaving 5 bases of the junction unmatched. CDR3 amino acids: CASSIGGLAGADTQYF. The CDR3 coding sequence is TGTGCCAGTAGTATAGGAGGGCTAGCGGGAGCAGATACGCAGTATTTT.

About this clone itself: Other DNA sequences of this sample code for an identical CDR3. The chain joins TRBV30 to TRBJ2-7, with D uncertain. Germline V CDR1 and CDR2: GTSNPN, SVGIG (reference sequence). The CDR3 has 11 residues. V lost 1 base and J 3 bases, leaving 4 bases between the germline ends. The DNA of the CDR3 is TGTGCCTGGAGTGCCCTCTACGAGCAGTACTTC. Translation gives CAWSALYEQYF.

The chain uses TRBV19 and TRBJ1-1; 8 bases line up with TRBD1. The CDR3 extends over 12 amino acids. The junction had 10 bases not matched to a gene; V was cut back by 8 bases and J by 11 bases. Germline V gene lookup returns CDR1 LNHDA and CDR2 SQIVND (reference sequence). The CDR3 here is CASGQGLSLAFF. The CDR3 nucleotides are TGTGCCAGTGGACAGGGCCTATCCTTGGCTTTCTTT. Using reference TRBV19 and TRBJ1-1 for the parts outside the CDR3, the full variable domain is DGGITQSPKYLFRKEGQNVTLSCEQNLNHDAMYWYRQDPGQGLRLIYYSQIVNDFQKGDIAEGYSVSREKKESFPLTVTSAQKNPTAFYLCASGQGLSLAFFGQGTRLTVV.

As to this clone: At one boundary the junction diverges from the germline segment, which might be a read error. V and J are TRBV2 and TRBJ1-1; D unclear. The CDR3 has 11 amino acids. Per the germline V gene, CDR1 is SNHLY and CDR2 is FYNNEI. The CDR3 loop reads CASRVRTAAFF. Here the CDR3 DNA reads TGTGCCAGCAGAGTTCGGACTGCAGCTTTCTTT.

This rearrangement joins TRBV19 to TRBJ2-1; TRBD2 is a possible D gene (6 bases). The CDR3 length is 16 residues. Between the trimmed V and J ends, which lost 0 bases and 7 bases, there was a span of 16 bases. Looked up from germline, CDR1 is LNHDA and CDR2 is SQIVND (reference sequence). DNA for the CDR3: TGTGCCAGTAGTATAGATCAGGCGGGATCGGGGAATGAGCAGTTCTTC. It codes for CASSIDQAGSGNEQFF.

The chain has TRBV4-1 and TRBJ2-1; 9 bases match TRBD2. Germline V gene sequence: CDR1 MGHRA, CDR2 YSYEKL. V dropped 0 bases and J dropped 6; count of bases not matched to a gene: 6. The CDR3 runs to 16 residues. The CDR3 DNA is TGCGCCAGCAGCCAAGAACGGCTAGCGGGGAGCAATGAGCAGTTCTTC. Protein sequence: CASSQERLAGSNEQFF.

CDR3 sequence: CATSKWATGDGEQYF. The DNA for the CDR3 is TGTGCCACCAGCAAGTGGGCGACAGGGGACGGGGAGCAGTACTTC. The chain has TRBV15 and TRBJ2-7; 8 bases are shared with TRBD1. Trimming cost V 4 bases and J 7 bases; bases outside gene matches: 12. There are 15 residues in the CDR3. Germline V gene lookup returns CDR1 LNHNV and CDR2 YYDKDF (reference sequence).

The J gene is TRBJ2-7, the V gene TRBV5-6; the D gene is possibly TRBD2 (5 bases). CDR1 and CDR2 (germline): SGHDT, YYEEEE. The germline V and J ends were trimmed by 4 bases and 0 bases, with 8 bases remaining between them. This CDR3 has 13 amino acids. The CDR3 sequence: CASSPGSSYEQYF. The DNA of the CDR3 is TGTGCCAGCAGCCCGGGGTCCTCCTACGAGCAGTACTTC.

The chain links TRBV7-9 to TRBJ1-2; 10 nucleotides agree with TRBD1. V dropped 3 bases and J dropped 4; count of bases not matched to a gene: 2. CDR3 size: 14 residues. The germline V gene encodes CDR1 SEHNR and CDR2 FQNEAQ (reference sequence). In nucleotides, the CDR3 is TGTGCCAGCAGCTTCCGGGACAGGGGCTATGGCTACACCTTC. Translated, it gives CASSFRDRGYGYTF.

The genes are TRBV7-3 and TRBJ2-7; 9 bases line up with TRBD2. Germline V gene lookup returns CDR1 SGHTA and CDR2 FQGTGA. CDR3 size: 14 residues. V was pared by 0 bases and J by 5 bases, with 2 bases of the junction left unmatched. CDR3 bases: TGTGCCAGCAGCTTAACAGCGGGAGGAGACGAGCAGTACTTC. As protein: CASSLTAGGDEQYF. The variable domain in full, with the rest retrieved from reference TRBV7-3 and TRBJ2-7, is GAGVSQTPSNKVTEKGKYVELRCDPISGHTALYWYRQSLGQGPEFLIYFQGTGAADDSGLPNDRFFAVRPEGSVSTLKIQRTERGDSAVYLCASSLTAGGDEQYFGPGTRLTVT.

The rearrangement links TRBV5-1 to TRBJ2-3, with TRBD2 matching over 14 bases. Germline values: CDR1 SGHRS, CDR2 YFSETQ. The junction had 5 bases not matched to a gene; V was cut back by 4 bases and J by 1 base. The CDR3 covers 17 residues. This CDR3 is CASSPGLAGEGTDTQYF. CDR3 DNA: TGCGCCAGCAGCCCGGGACTAGCGGGGGAAGGCACAGATACGCAGTATTTT.

This chain joins TRBV20-1 and TRBJ2-5; D not resolved. Germline V gene lookup returns CDR1 DFQATT and CDR2 SNEGSKA (reference sequence). The CDR3 length is 11 residues. CDR3: CSPQWAETQYF. DNA of the CDR3: TGCAGCCCTCAGTGGGCAGAGACCCAGTACTTC.

This clone was counted only a few times. Its ends do not fully match the called genes, so a read error is possible. The chain employs TRBV7-9 and TRBJ2-7; 9 bases agree with TRBD1. CDR3 length: 15 amino acids. Germline V gene lookup returns CDR1 SEHNR and CDR2 FQNEAQ (reference sequence). In DNA, the CDR3 is TGTTCCAGCAGCTCATCCCGGGACAGGGTCTACGAGCAGTACTTC. Encoded protein: CSSSSSRDRVYEQYF.

The chain couples TRBV7-9 to TRBJ1-5, with a weak D call TRBD1 (6 bases). The CDR3 contains 13 residues. V lost 5 bases, J lost 7 bases, and 12 bases lay in between. CDR1 and CDR2 (germline): SEHNR, FQNEAQ (reference sequence). In DNA form, the CDR3 reads TGTGCCAGCAGCGACACAGGGTACCAGCCCCAGCATTTT. It is translated as CASSDTGYQPQHF.

This clone was seen only a few times. The chain is built from TRBV30 and TRBJ2-7; TRBD2 matches 14 bases. V dropped 2 bases and J dropped 7; count of bases not matched to a gene: 7. The CDR3 extends over 15 amino acids. The germline CDR1 and CDR2 sequences are GTSNPN and SVGIG (reference sequence). CDR3 nucleotides: TGTGCCTGGAGTCCCCTTGGACTAGCGGGAGGTGAGCAGTACTTC. Its translation is CAWSPLGLAGGEQYF.

This chain links TRBV19 with TRBJ2-7; 7 bases fit TRBD1. The CDR3 extends over 13 amino acids. From germline, CDR1 is LNHDA and CDR2 SQIVND (reference sequence). With 4 bases clipped from V and 2 bases from J, the junction kept 2 bases outside the gene matches. The CDR3 reads CASSNRGTYEQYF. DNA of the CDR3: TGTGCCAGTAGTAACAGGGGAACCTACGAGCAGTACTTC. The whole variable domain, filled in from reference TRBV19 and TRBJ2-7, reads DGGITQSPKYLFRKEGQNVTLSCEQNLNHDAMYWYRQDPGQGLRLIYYSQIVNDFQKGDIAEGYSVSREKKESFPLTVTSAQKNPTAFYLCASSNRGTYEQYFGPGTRLTVT.

The rearrangement uses TRBV30 and TRBJ2-1; D not resolved. CDR3 size: 12 residues. V dropped 2 bases and J dropped 5 bases, with 7 bases sitting between them. CDR1 GTSNPN and CDR2 SVGIG come from the germline V gene (reference sequence). This chain's CDR3 is CAWSSRHNEQFF. The CDR3 DNA follows: TGTGCCTGGAGTTCCCGTCACAATGAGCAGTTCTTC.

The gene calls are TRBV5-1 and TRBJ1-1; D is possibly TRBD1 (6 bases). Germline values: CDR1 SGHRS, CDR2 YFSETQ. This CDR3 spans 17 amino acids. The V and J ends lost 3 bases and 0 bases respectively, with 18 bases between them. Here the CDR3 DNA reads TGCGCCAGCAGCTATGACCCGACAGGCACCATGAACACTGAAGCTTTCTTT. Translating it yields CASSYDPTGTMNTEAFF.

In this sample, this clone turned up once. This rearrangement joins TRBV5-1 to TRBJ2-1; 9 positions match TRBD1. This CDR3 spans 14 amino acids. Per germline, CDR1 SGHRS and CDR2 YFSETQ. V gave up 2 bases and J gave up 8 bases; unmatched junction bases: 5. The CDR3 here is CASSLGQGRDEQFF. The CDR3 nucleotides read TGCGCCAGCAGCTTAGGACAGGGGCGAGATGAGCAGTTCTTC. The full variable domain, in which reference TRBV5-1 and TRBJ2-1 provide the parts outside the CDR3, is KAGVTQTPRYLIKTRGQQVTLSCSPISGHRSVSWYQQTPGQGLQFLFEYFSETQRNKGNFPGRFSGRQFSNSRSEMNVSTLELGDSALYLCASSLGQGRDEQFFGPGTRLTVL.

The rearrangement links TRBV27 to TRBJ2-5, with 8 bases that match TRBD1. Germline assignment: CDR1 MNHEY and CDR2 SMNVEV (reference sequence). V shed 5 bases and J 2 bases; nucleotides not matched to a gene: 4. The CDR3 contains 14 residues. The CDR3 protein is CASSTTGDQETQYF. The CDR3 DNA follows: TGTGCCAGCAGTACGACAGGGGATCAAGAGACCCAGTACTTC.